This note documents a single T cell receptor (beta chain) sequence. The CDR3 is 13 amino acids. The V end was cut by 2 bases, the J end by 8 bases, with 13 bases between. Looked up from germline, CDR1 is SGDLS and CDR2 is YYNGEE. The method was immunoSEQ multiplex PCR; TCRdb's version includes in-frame clones alone and lacks a portion of them. The sample records 1,400,000 or so clones, around 98.5% being singletons. This specimen comes from a study of shared clonotypes between healthy human individuals. This clonotype originated in a man aged 25 to 45 in good health. The sample comprised naive CD4+ T cells sorted from blood. Described subset: CD45RA+ positively selected. The rearrangement links TRBV9 to TRBJ1-2, with D possibly matching TRBD1 (6 bases). CDR3 protein: CASSVRQAGGYTF. The CDR3 coding sequence is TGTGCCAGCAGCGTTCGACAGGCTGGCGGCTACACCTTC.